The 23 T cell receptor beta chains below come from one sample, sequenced in a study of T cell repertoires in cytomegalovirus infection. Their specific antigens are unknown. TCRdb recomputed calls from the reads with MiXCR, one row per CDR3 protein. The sample gives about 52,000 distinct CDR3 sequences, 15% to 20% of which show up once; roughly 75% is in the top ten. Material: CD8+ T cells from cultured PBMCs, obtained from culture after CMV antigen stimulation. The receptors originated from a human donor in good health (CMV status not recorded). Some clones in this sample may be carry-over from other donors' samples.

The rearrangement joins TRBV27 to TRBJ2-1; weak D call: TRBD1 (5 bases). Germline V gives CDR1 MNHEY, CDR2 SMNVEV (reference sequence). V was pared by 6 bases and J by 7 bases, with 13 bases between. The CDR3 is 13 amino acids. This CDR3 is CASRVGRENEQFF. In nucleotides, the CDR3 is TGTGCCAGCAGGGTGGGCAGGGAAAATGAGCAGTTCTTC.

Only a few counts were recorded for this clonotype. This chain uses TRBV7-9 with TRBJ2-7; a weak D match, TRBD2 (5 bases). V dropped 5 bases and J dropped 2 bases, with 13 bases sitting between them. Germline loops: CDR1 SEHNR, CDR2 FQNEAQ (reference sequence). The CDR3 consists of 14 residues. The CDR3: CASSPDYGAYEQYF. The CDR3 DNA reads as TGTGCCAGCAGCCCCGACTACGGGGCCTACGAGCAGTACTTC.

In its sample, this clonotype was seen a few times. The chain combines TRBV5-6 with TRBJ2-1; 8 bases agree with TRBD2. J was trimmed by 4 bases and V by 4 bases; bases with no gene match: 7. There are 15 residues in the CDR3. Germline-derived CDR1 and CDR2 are SGHDT and YYEEEE. The CDR3 region has the DNA TGTGCCAGCAGCAAACCTAGCGGGTATTACAATGAGCAGTTCTTC. It yields the protein CASSKPSGYYNEQFF.

This clonotype was seen a handful of times. The chain combines TRBV5-8 with TRBJ1-1; 8 bases align to TRBD1. The J segment lost 11 bases and the V segment lost 3 bases, leaving 9 bases of the junction unmatched. Germline CDR1 is SGHTS and CDR2 is YDEGEE. The CDR3 covers 13 residues. The chain's CDR3 is CASSWGQVLGAFF. The CDR3 DNA reads TGTGCCAGCAGCTGGGGACAGGTTCTAGGGGCTTTCTTT.

The J gene is TRBJ2-2, the V gene TRBV12-3 or TRBV12-4; D might be TRBD2 (5 bases). Trimming took off 7 bases at V and 5 bases at J, with 5 bases between the two ends. CDR3 length: 11 residues. The DNA for the CDR3 is TGTGCCAGCACGGGGACCGGGGAGCTGTTTTTT. It specifies CASTGTGELFF.

This clonotype was picked up a small number of times. The chain has TRBV6-2 or TRBV6-3 and TRBJ2-7; perhaps TRBD1 as D (5 bases). CDR1 is MNHEY and CDR2 is SVGEGT in the germline V gene. The V gene lost 0 bases and the J gene lost 7 bases, with 16 bases spanning the gap. The CDR3 is 15 amino acids. The CDR3 bases are TGTGCCAGCAGTTACTCTATGGACACTGGATGGGAGCAGTACTTC. It codes for CASSYSMDTGWEQYF.

The V and J genes are TRBV7-6 and TRBJ2-1, with 11 nucleotides matching TRBD1. The length of the CDR3 is 16 residues. Germline CDR1 SGHVS, CDR2 FNYEAQ. Losses at the gene ends were 5 bases for V and 4 bases for J; bases not matched to a gene: 7. The CDR3 region has the DNA TGTGCCAGCAGCACAACCGGGACAGGGGGTTACAATGAGCAGTTCTTC. Protein sequence: CASSTTGTGGYNEQFF. The whole variable domain, remainder taken from reference TRBV7-6 and TRBJ2-1, is GAGVSQSPRYKVTKRGQDVALRCDPISGHVSLYWYRQALGQGPEFLTYFNYEAQQDKSGLPNDRFSAERPEGSISTLTIQRTEQRDSAMYRCASSTTGTGGYNEQFFGPGTRLTVL.

This clonotype has a handful of counts. This chain uses TRBV27 with TRBJ2-5; 11 bases line up with TRBD1. Germline CDR1 and CDR2: MNHEY and SMNVEV (reference sequence). This CDR3 is 14 amino acids long. With V trimmed by 4 bases and J by 4 bases, 2 bases remained unmatched. CDR3 bases: TGTGCCAGCAGTTCGGGACAGGGGGGAGAGACCCAGTACTTC. Its translation is CASSSGQGGETQYF.

The chain has TRBV4-1 and TRBJ1-1; 7 bases are shared with TRBD1. The CDR3 covers 13 residues. Unmatched junction bases numbered 10, after V lost 10 bases and J lost 5 bases. Germline assignment: CDR1 MGHRA and CDR2 YSYEKL. The CDR3 loop is CATAEGARTEAFF. The CDR3 DNA sequence: TGCGCCACCGCGGAGGGGGCGAGGACTGAAGCTTTCTTT.

This chain uses TRBV7-2 with TRBJ2-7, with D possibly called TRBD1 or TRBD2 (5 bases each). V dropped 3 bases and J dropped 3 bases, with 12 bases sitting between them. Germline assignment: CDR1 SGHTA and CDR2 FQGNSA. The CDR3 runs 14 residues. The DNA for the CDR3 is TGTGCCAGCAGCTTCCGTGGGACCAACTACGAGCAGTACTTC. This sequence encodes CASSFRGTNYEQYF.

V usage is TRBV7-9 and J usage is TRBJ1-1, with a weak D call TRBD1 (6 bases). The CDR3 totals 14 residues. Germline lookup yields CDR1 SEHNR and CDR2 FQNEAQ (reference sequence). Trimming took 3 bases from V and 1 from J, leaving 9 bases between them. In DNA, the CDR3 is TGTGCCAGCAGCTTCGGGGGGCCGAACACTGAAGCTTTCTTT. Encoded protein: CASSFGGPNTEAFF.

This clonotype was seen a handful of times. The rearrangement links TRBV10-3 to TRBJ2-3; 7 bases fit TRBD2. Trimming cost V 9 bases and J 2 bases; bases outside gene matches: 8. CDR3 length: 14 residues. Germline CDR1 reads ENHRY; CDR2 reads SYGVKD. The CDR3 region has the DNA TGTGCCATTGGGGGAGGGGATTACACAGATACGCAGTATTTT. Amino acids: CAIGGGDYTDTQYF.

This clonotype was counted a few times. The gene calls are TRBV4-3 and TRBJ2-6; D gene unclear. V lost 0 bases to trimming and J lost 2 bases, with 8 bases between them. Germline V gives CDR1 LGHNA, CDR2 YSLEER. This CDR3 region has 16 residues. In DNA form, the CDR3 reads TGCGCCAGCAGCCAAGAAGTGGGGACTGGGGCCAACGTCCTGACTTTC. Protein: CASSQEVGTGANVLTF.

The chain uses TRBV27 and TRBJ1-1, with 8 nucleotides matching TRBD1. Germline V gene sequence: CDR1 MNHEY, CDR2 SMNVEV (reference sequence). Trimming cost V 7 bases and J 4 bases; bases outside gene matches: 2. The CDR3 sequence is 12 residues long. CDR3 DNA sequence: TGTGCCAGCAAACAGGGGGGCACTGAAGCTTTCTTT. This gives the protein CASKQGGTEAFF.

This rearrangement joins TRBV5-6 to TRBJ1-1; the match to TRBD1 covers 9 bases. CDR3 length equals 15 residues. The V gene end was trimmed by 7 bases and the J gene end by 3 bases; junction bases not matched to a gene: 10. Per the germline V gene, CDR1 is SGHDT and CDR2 is YYEEEE. This CDR3 is CASGSPGTGYTEAFF. CDR3 in DNA: TGTGCCAGCGGTTCACCAGGGACAGGGTACACTGAAGCTTTCTTT.

This clonotype was recorded many times. This rearrangement joins TRBV19 to TRBJ1-1; no reliable D call. CDR1 LNHDA and CDR2 SQIVND come from the germline V gene (reference sequence). CDR3 length equals 16 residues. V lost 2 bases, J lost 0 bases, and 13 bases lay in between. DNA of the CDR3: TGTGCCAGTAGTATATTTTATCGGCCAATGAACACTGAAGCTTTCTTT. This gives the protein CASSIFYRPMNTEAFF.

This clonotype was found a few times. The chain links TRBV11-3 to TRBJ2-2, with D tentatively TRBD2 (6 bases). The CDR3 spans 13 residues. The V end was cut by 5 bases, the J end by 6 bases, with 10 bases between. CDR1 is SGHNT, CDR2 YENEEA, per germline. CDR3: CASSRDLSGELFF. As DNA, the CDR3 is TGTGCCAGCAGCCGGGACTTATCCGGGGAGCTGTTTTTT.

J is TRBJ1-6 and V is TRBV4-3; no firm D call. V lost 0 bases and J lost 5, with 8 bases in between. The germline gives CDR1 LGHNA, CDR2 YSLEER. The CDR3 covers 15 residues. This CDR3 reads CASSQDRANNSPLHF. Here the CDR3 DNA reads TGCGCCAGCAGCCAAGACCGGGCAAATAATTCACCCCTCCACTTT.

V and J are TRBV7-6 and TRBJ1-6; D is unclear. The V end lost 1 base, the J end lost 6 bases, and 4 bases lay between the germline ends. The CDR3 is 13 residues long. The germline gives CDR1 SGHVS, CDR2 FNYEAQ. The CDR3 bases are TGTGCCAGCAGCTTAGGCAGTAATTCACCCCTCCACTTT. Amino acid sequence: CASSLGSNSPLHF.

This clonotype was seen more than once but under ten times. This chain joins TRBV27 and TRBJ2-1; a weak D match, TRBD1 (5 bases). V lost 5 bases and J lost 8, with 13 bases in between. This CDR3 comprises 13 residues. Germline V CDR1 and CDR2: MNHEY, SMNVEV (reference sequence). CDR3 amino acids: CASSINRGDEQFF. Here the CDR3 DNA reads TGTGCCAGCAGTATAAATAGGGGCGATGAGCAGTTCTTC.

The chain couples TRBV6-1 to TRBJ2-7; the D gene is possibly TRBD1 (6 bases). Trimming took off 6 bases at V and 3 bases at J, with 15 bases between the two ends. This CDR3 region has 14 residues. The germline CDR1 and CDR2 sequences are MNHNS and SASEGT. CDR3 protein: CASRQGKGSYEQYF. DNA of the CDR3: TGTGCCAGCAGACAGGGAAAGGGTAGCTACGAGCAGTACTTC.

V and J are TRBV20-1 and TRBJ2-7, with TRBD2 matching 8 bases. The germline V gene has CDR1 DFQATT and CDR2 SNEGSKA (reference sequence). CDR3 length equals 16 residues. The V and J ends lost 0 bases and 1 base, in that order; junction bases with no gene match: 8. The CDR3 spells CSARETAGVTSYEQYF. The CDR3 DNA follows: TGCAGTGCTAGAGAGACAGCGGGGGTGACTTCCTACGAGCAGTACTTC.

This chain joins TRBV18 and TRBJ1-4, with 7 positions matching TRBD1. There are 14 residues in the CDR3. Germline-derived CDR1 and CDR2 are KGHSH and LQKENI. After removal of 2 bases from V and 3 bases from J, the junction contained 0 bases not matched to a gene. CDR3 in DNA: TGTGCCAGCTCACCAGGGACAGCTAATGAAAAACTGTTTTTT. Protein sequence: CASSPGTANEKLFF.